The present entry profiles one T cell receptor (beta chain) with its context. What it binds is not known. Each CDR3 protein gets one entry after TCRdb re-called the reads with MiXCR. The sample lists roughly 800,000 distinct CDR3 sequences; 25% to 30% were seen once. This record belongs to a study of T cell repertoires in cytomegalovirus infection. Study-wide context: Recently identified HLA-C-restricted CMV epitopes and well-studied HLA-B-restricted CMV epitopes were used by the study. Study-level findings and limits: Cumulative public TCR beta family frequency identified CMV carriers with the relevant HLA.

The CDR3 consists of 16 residues. V was shortened by 6 bases and J by 2 bases, with 14 bases between the two germline ends. The V call is TRBV12-3 or TRBV12-4, the J call TRBJ1-6; no clear D. The sequencing used cultured CD8+ T cells from PBMCs, collected from culture after CMV antigen stimulation. This receptor was obtained from a human donor in good health (CMV status not recorded). Some clones in this sample may be carry-over from other donors' samples. The CDR3 DNA sequence: TGTGCCAGCAGCTTCAGCCTCGCTACCTATAATTCACCCCTCCACTTT. Translating it yields CASSFSLATYNSPLHF.